The clone carrying this TCR beta chain was seen more than once but under ten times. Its matching antigen is unknown. Sequencing used immunoSEQ multiplex PCR; TCRdb keeps in-frame clones, though not all of them. This sample carries 60,000 or so clones, over 80% of them seen once, and the ten largest clones take about 4.6%. The source of the sample is a study of a mutant IDH1 vaccine in newly diagnosed glioma. Study summary: Patients underwent eight vaccinations, which took place in weeks 1, 3, 5, 7, 11, 15, 19 and 23. Investigators started vaccination 4-6 weeks after radiotherapy alone, or with temozolomide cycles.

Time point specified: week 5, during vaccination. Every single dose of the vaccine, 300 ug of mutant IDH1 20-mer peptide, came with topical imiquimod. Study observations and caveats: It was just under 95% of patients that developed vaccine-induced immune responses. Pseudoprogression appears to have had no connection to changes in top peripheral T cell clonotypes.

The CDR3 is 13 amino acids. Germline V CDR1 and CDR2: SGHDT, YYEEEE. V was shortened by 1 base and J by 5 bases, with 9 bases between the two germline ends. The sample in question was PBMCs, obtained from a glioma patient whose treatment included an IDH1 peptide vaccine. J is TRBJ1-1 and V is TRBV5-6, with D perhaps matching TRBD1 (5 bases). The source is a woman in her thirties or forties with glioma. The chain's CDR3 is CASSLYQGTEAFF. The CDR3 region has the DNA TGTGCCAGCAGCTTGTATCAGGGAACTGAAGCTTTCTTT. The entire variable domain, with the rest obtained from reference TRBV5-6 and TRBJ1-1, is as follows: DAGVTQSPTHLIKTRGQQVTLRCSPKSGHDTVSWYQQALGQGPQFIFQYYEEEERQRGNFPDRFSGHQFPNYSSELNVNALLLGDSALYLCASSLYQGTEAFFGQGTRLTVV.